The 17 T cell receptor beta chains presented below share a single source sample, sequenced in a study of blood T cell repertoires in COVID-19. Data came from immunoSEQ multiplex PCR; TCRdb stores just in-frame clones and leaves some out. The profile shows over 200,000 clones, about 80% of them singletons. What was sequenced was peripheral blood. These TCRs come from a man aged 50-59 years with active or convalescent COVID-19.

At least ten counts were recorded for this clone. V and J are TRBV4-3 and TRBJ2-3; a weak D match, TRBD2 (6 bases). The CDR3 spans 17 residues. Looked up from germline, CDR1 is LGHNA and CDR2 is YSLEER. V lost 0 bases, J lost 5 bases, and 18 bases lay in between. The DNA of the CDR3 is TGCGCCAGCAGCCAAGATCTTGGGCGGGGTTGGGGAGATACGCAGTATTTT. This codes for CASSQDLGRGWGDTQYF.

V usage is TRBV5-1 and J usage is TRBJ1-6, with TRBD1 matching 9 bases. Germline V gene data show CDR1 as SGHRS and CDR2 as YFSETQ. The CDR3 is 15 amino acids. Trimming at V came to 4 bases and at J to 7 bases, leaving 6 bases not matched to a gene. CDR3 DNA sequence: TGCGCCAGCAGCCGGGGACAGGGTGGCAATTCACCCCTCCACTTT. Translating it yields CASSRGQGGNSPLHF.

The V call is TRBV4-1, the J call TRBJ2-2; 8 bases agree with TRBD1. CDR3 length: 16 amino acids. With 0 bases clipped from V and 7 bases from J, the junction kept 7 bases outside the gene matches. Germline CDR1 is MGHRA and CDR2 is YSYEKL. In DNA form, the CDR3 reads TGCGCCAGCAGCCAAGAACTGACAGGGGTTCGCGGGGAGCTGTTTTTT. Protein sequence: CASSQELTGVRGELFF.

The CDR3 DNA is TGCGCCAGCAGCCTCTCCGGGACAATTTACGAGCAGTACTTC. This encodes CASSLSGTIYEQYF. The genes are TRBV5-1 and TRBJ2-7; TRBD1 is a possible D gene (6 bases). Trimming cost V 4 bases and J 4 bases, with 15 bases left between them. Germline V gene data show CDR1 as SGHRS and CDR2 as YFSETQ. This CDR3 has 14 residues.

The genes are TRBV5-4 and TRBJ2-7, with a tentative D call TRBD2 (6 bases). With 2 bases removed from V and 0 bases from J, the gap between germline ends came to 12 bases. CDR3 size: 15 residues. Germline-derived CDR1 and CDR2 are SGHNT and YYREEE (reference sequence). CDR3 loop: CASSLRRGISYEQYF. The CDR3 coding sequence is TGTGCCAGCAGCTTAAGGAGGGGTATCTCCTACGAGCAGTACTTC.

The V call is TRBV2, the J call TRBJ1-6; no firm D call. V dropped 6 bases and J dropped 10 bases, with 25 bases sitting between them. Germline CDR1 SNHLY, CDR2 FYNNEI. The CDR3 has 17 residues. Here the CDR3 DNA reads TGTGCCAGCAGCTTTTCGGAGGCGGATCATTTAGGGTCACCCCTCCACTTT. This codes for CASSFSEADHLGSPLHF.

The chain couples TRBV6-2 or TRBV6-3 to TRBJ2-3; 10 bases line up with TRBD2. V shed 5 bases and J 5 bases; nucleotides not matched to a gene: 10. Germline-derived CDR1 and CDR2 are MNHEY and SVGEGT. This CDR3 is 16 amino acids long. As DNA, the CDR3 is TGTGCCAGCAGTCCATCGAGCGGGGGGGCGATAGATACGCAGTATTTT. Amino acids: CASSPSSGGAIDTQYF.

In its sample, this clone was seen a few times. The J gene is TRBJ1-4, the V gene TRBV5-1; tentatively, D is TRBD1 (5 bases). Germline lookup yields CDR1 SGHRS and CDR2 YFSETQ. The CDR3 length is 15 residues. V was trimmed by 0 bases and J by 5 bases, leaving 11 bases between them. CDR3 nucleotide sequence: TGCGCCAGCAGCTTGGAGGGCGCAGGGAATGAAAAACTGTTTTTT. The encoded protein is CASSLEGAGNEKLFF.

The gene calls are TRBV2 and TRBJ1-4; the D is unclear. The germline CDR1 and CDR2 sequences are SNHLY and FYNNEI. Trimming removed 5 bases from V and 0 bases from J, with 13 bases in between. The CDR3 length is 16 residues. CDR3 residues: CASSLQKDPTNEKLFF. The CDR3 DNA reads as TGTGCCAGCAGTCTACAGAAAGACCCAACTAATGAAAAACTGTTTTTT.

This clone was counted a few times. The chain links TRBV6-6 to TRBJ2-2; 8 bases map to TRBD2. CDR3 length: 16 residues. V dropped 6 bases and J dropped 4; count of bases not matched to a gene: 10. Germline V gene data show CDR1 as MNHNY and CDR2 as SVGAGI (reference sequence). The CDR3 bases are TGTGCCAGCAGCCCTTACGGGGGGGCCGTCACCGGGGAGCTGTTTTTT. Amino acid sequence: CASSPYGGAVTGELFF.

This sequence joins TRBV30 and TRBJ1-4, with D possibly TRBD1 on 5 matching bases. V shed 2 bases and J shed 6 bases, with 13 bases lying between them. The CDR3 consists of 14 residues. Germline V CDR1 and CDR2: GTSNPN, SVGIG (reference sequence). The CDR3 sequence: CAWSPGRADEKLFF. CDR3 DNA sequence: TGTGCCTGGAGTCCAGGGAGGGCCGATGAAAAACTGTTTTTT.

The chain carries TRBV3-1 (or the pseudogene TRBV3-2) and TRBJ1-5, with D hard to call. V lost 0 bases and J 0 bases, leaving 3 bases between the germline ends. The germline CDR1 and CDR2 sequences are LGHDT and YNNKEL (reference sequence). The CDR3 covers 14 residues. The CDR3 spells CASSQDHSNQPQHF. The DNA for the CDR3 is TGTGCCAGCAGCCAAGATCATAGCAATCAGCCCCAGCATTTT.

V is TRBV4-2 and J is TRBJ2-7, with 7 nucleotides matching TRBD1. Unmatched junction bases numbered 7, after V lost 1 base and J lost 4 bases. Germline assignment: CDR1 LGHNA and CDR2 YNFKEQ. CDR3 length: 15 residues. CDR3 sequence: CASSQVFQGVYEQYF. CDR3 in DNA: TGTGCCAGCAGCCAAGTGTTTCAGGGGGTATACGAGCAGTACTTC.

This clone was observed a few times. The chain uses TRBV13 and TRBJ1-3; D might be TRBD1 (5 bases). The ends were cut back, 1 base at V and 4 bases at J, with 14 bases in the middle. CDR1 and CDR2 (germline): PRHDT, FYEKMQ (reference sequence). The CDR3 totals 16 residues. The CDR3 coding sequence is TGTGCCAGCAGCTTAGCAAGGGGAGGGAGCGGAAACACCATATATTTT. Protein: CASSLARGGSGNTIYF.

This chain uses TRBV11-2 with TRBJ1-4; 7 bases agree with TRBD1. The germline gives CDR1 SGHAT, CDR2 FQNNGV. The CDR3 has 13 amino acids. Losses at the gene ends were 6 bases for V and 11 bases for J; bases not matched to a gene: 9. CDR3 residues: CASRSGAGGKLFF. The CDR3 bases are TGTGCCAGCAGATCTGGGGCAGGGGGGAAACTGTTTTTT.

This clone showed up just a few times. V gene TRBV7-6 combines with J gene TRBJ1-1, with 8 bases fitting TRBD1. CDR3 size: 17 residues. V shed 4 bases and J 1 base; nucleotides not matched to a gene: 11. Looked up from germline, CDR1 is SGHVS and CDR2 is FNYEAQ. CDR3 bases: TGTGCCAGCAGCTCCGGCCCGAGGGACAGGCGGAACACTGAAGCTTTCTTT. It is translated as CASSSGPRDRRNTEAFF. Drawing the rest from reference TRBV7-6 and TRBJ1-1, the complete variable domain is GAGVSQSPRYKVTKRGQDVALRCDPISGHVSLYWYRQALGQGPEFLTYFNYEAQQDKSGLPNDRFSAERPEGSISTLTIQRTEQRDSAMYRCASSSGPRDRRNTEAFFGQGTRLTVV.

The V call is TRBV5-6, the J call TRBJ1-1, with a tentative D call TRBD1 (6 bases). Germline lookup yields CDR1 SGHDT and CDR2 YYEEEE. Trimming removed 2 bases at V and 3 bases at J, with 8 bases between. The length of the CDR3 is 13 residues. Here the CDR3 reads CASSLQGYTEAFF. The CDR3 nucleotides read TGTGCCAGCAGCTTACAGGGATACACTGAAGCTTTCTTT.